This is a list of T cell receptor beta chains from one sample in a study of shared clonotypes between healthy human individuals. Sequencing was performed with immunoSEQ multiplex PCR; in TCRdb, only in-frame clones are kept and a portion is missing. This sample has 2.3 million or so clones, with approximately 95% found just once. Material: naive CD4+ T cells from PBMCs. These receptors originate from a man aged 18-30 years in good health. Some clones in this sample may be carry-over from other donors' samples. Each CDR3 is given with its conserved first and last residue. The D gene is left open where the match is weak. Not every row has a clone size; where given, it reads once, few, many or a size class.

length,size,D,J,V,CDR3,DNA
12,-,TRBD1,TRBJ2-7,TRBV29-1,CSVGTGAPEQYF,TGCAGCGTGGGAACAGGGGCCCCCGAGCAGTACTTC
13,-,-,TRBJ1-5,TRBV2,CASFRDSNQPQHF,TGTGCCAGCTTTCGAGATAGCAATCAGCCCCAGCATTTT
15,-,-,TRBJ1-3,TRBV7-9,CASSSRYSSGNTIYF,TGTGCCAGCAGCTCCCGCTATTCCTCTGGAAACACCATATATTTT
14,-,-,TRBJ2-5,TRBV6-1,CASSVRGHGETQYF,TGTGCCAGCAGTGTACGAGGGCACGGAGAGACCCAGTACTTC
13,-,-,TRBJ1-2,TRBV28,CASYQSLKSGYTF,TGTGCCAGCTACCAATCCCTCAAGTCCGGCTACACCTTC
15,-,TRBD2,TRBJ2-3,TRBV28,CASGSSGSRSDTQYF,TGTGCCAGCGGGTCTAGCGGATCCCGAAGCGATACGCAGTATTTT
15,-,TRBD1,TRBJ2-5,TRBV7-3,CASSLFGTVQETQYF,TGTGCCAGCAGCTTATTCGGGACAGTTCAAGAGACCCAGTACTTC
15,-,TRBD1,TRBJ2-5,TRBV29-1,CSAVRTGGPRGTQYF,TGCAGCGCCGTTCGGACAGGGGGTCCTCGGGGGACCCAGTACTTC
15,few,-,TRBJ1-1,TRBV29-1,CSVEDFDRMNTEAFF,TGCAGCGTTGAAGATTTCGACAGGATGAACACTGAAGCTTTCTTT
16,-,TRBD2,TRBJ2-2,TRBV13,CASSLGTSGKTGELFF,TGTGCCAGCAGCTTAGGGACTAGCGGGAAGACCGGGGAGCTGTTTTTT
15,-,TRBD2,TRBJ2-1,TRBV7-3,CASSPGLALYNEQFF,TGTGCCAGCAGCCCGGGACTAGCGCTCTACAATGAGCAGTTCTTC
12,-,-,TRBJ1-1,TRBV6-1,CASSEGQGEAFF,TGTGCCAGCAGCGAGGGACAAGGTGAAGCTTTCTTT
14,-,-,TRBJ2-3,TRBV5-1,CASSRESTTDTQYF,TGCGCCAGCTCCCGGGAGTCGACCACAGATACGCAGTATTTT
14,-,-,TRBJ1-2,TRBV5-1,CASSLEGGNYGYTF,TGCGCCAGCAGCTTGGAGGGAGGGAACTATGGCTACACCTTC
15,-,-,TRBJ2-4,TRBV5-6,CASSPGLREGDIQYF,TGTGCCAGCAGCCCGGGACTCCGGGAAGGGGACATTCAGTACTTC
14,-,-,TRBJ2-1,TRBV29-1,CSAAEDRGDGEQFF,TGCAGCGCTGCTGAAGATAGGGGGGATGGTGAGCAGTTCTTC
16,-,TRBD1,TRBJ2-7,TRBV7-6,CASSPIRGQGFYEQYF,TGTGCCAGCAGCCCAATACGGGGACAGGGTTTCTACGAGCAGTACTTC
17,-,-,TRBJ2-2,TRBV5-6,CASSFSKVLLGGGELFF,TGTGCCAGCAGCTTCTCCAAGGTCCTCTTAGGTGGCGGGGAGCTGTTTTTT
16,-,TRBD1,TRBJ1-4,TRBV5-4,CASSLDRGPTNEKLFF,TGTGCCAGCAGCTTGGATAGGGGGCCCACTAATGAAAAACTGTTTTTT
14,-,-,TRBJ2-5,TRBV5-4,CASSLKRYQETQYF,TGTGCCAGCAGCTTGAAGCGGTACCAAGAGACCCAGTACTTC
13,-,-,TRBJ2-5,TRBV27,CASSSQYQETQYF,TGTGCCAGCAGTTCACAGTACCAAGAGACCCAGTACTTC
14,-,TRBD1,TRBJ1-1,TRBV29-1,CSVGQTGGDTEAFF,TGCAGCGTTGGACAGACAGGGGGGGACACTGAAGCTTTCTTT
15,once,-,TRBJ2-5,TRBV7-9,CASSYAGQQQETQYF,TGTGCCAGCAGCTATGCGGGACAGCAACAAGAGACCCAGTACTTC
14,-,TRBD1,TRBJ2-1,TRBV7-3,CASSQSSTGSKQFF,TGTGCCAGCAGCCAATCTTCGACAGGGTCGAAGCAGTTCTTC
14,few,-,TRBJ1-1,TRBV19,CASSIGVGNTEAFF,TGTGCCAGTAGTATAGGAGTGGGGAACACTGAAGCTTTCTTT
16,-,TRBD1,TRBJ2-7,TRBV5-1,CASSFQSRGQVYEQYF,TGCGCCAGCAGCTTCCAGTCCAGGGGGCAGGTTTACGAGCAGTACTTC
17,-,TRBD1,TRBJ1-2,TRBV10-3,CAISGKQGSTTYDGYTF,TGTGCCATCAGTGGGAAACAGGGGTCGACCACATATGACGGCTACACCTTC
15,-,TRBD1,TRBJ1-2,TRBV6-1,CASSGVRTGYYGYTF,TGTGCCAGCAGTGGTGTTAGGACAGGGTATTATGGCTACACCTTC
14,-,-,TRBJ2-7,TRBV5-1,CASSLVQGNYEQYF,TGCGCCAGCAGCTTGGTACAGGGAAACTACGAGCAGTACTTC